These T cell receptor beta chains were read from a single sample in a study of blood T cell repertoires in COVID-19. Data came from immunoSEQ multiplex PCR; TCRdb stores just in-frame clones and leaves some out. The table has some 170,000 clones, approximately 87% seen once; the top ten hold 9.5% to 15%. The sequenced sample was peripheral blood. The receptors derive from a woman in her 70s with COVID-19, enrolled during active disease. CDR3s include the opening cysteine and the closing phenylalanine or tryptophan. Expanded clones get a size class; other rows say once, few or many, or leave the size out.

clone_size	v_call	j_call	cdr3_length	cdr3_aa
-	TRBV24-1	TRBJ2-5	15	CATSDVRDRQETQYF
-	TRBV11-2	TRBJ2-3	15	CASSLTGTTTDTQYF
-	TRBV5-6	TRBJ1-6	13	CASSPDRNSPLHF
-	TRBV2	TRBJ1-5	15	CASRWTGGSNQPQHF
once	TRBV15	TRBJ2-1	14	CATSRDVGTAEQFF
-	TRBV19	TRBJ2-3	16	CASSAAGTQPTDTQYF
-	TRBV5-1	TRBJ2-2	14	CASSLGTRGGELFF
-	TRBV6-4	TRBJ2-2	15	CATPWGRLHTGELFF
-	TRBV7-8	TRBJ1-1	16	CASSPPEGFQTTEAFF
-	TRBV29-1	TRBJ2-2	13	CSVEVSGAGELFF
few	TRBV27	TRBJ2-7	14	CASSFSPGYYEQYF
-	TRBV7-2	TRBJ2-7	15	CASSHPGQGAREQYF
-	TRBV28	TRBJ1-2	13	CASTLTGDYGYTF
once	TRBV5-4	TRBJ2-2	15	CASTPSTSSAGELFF